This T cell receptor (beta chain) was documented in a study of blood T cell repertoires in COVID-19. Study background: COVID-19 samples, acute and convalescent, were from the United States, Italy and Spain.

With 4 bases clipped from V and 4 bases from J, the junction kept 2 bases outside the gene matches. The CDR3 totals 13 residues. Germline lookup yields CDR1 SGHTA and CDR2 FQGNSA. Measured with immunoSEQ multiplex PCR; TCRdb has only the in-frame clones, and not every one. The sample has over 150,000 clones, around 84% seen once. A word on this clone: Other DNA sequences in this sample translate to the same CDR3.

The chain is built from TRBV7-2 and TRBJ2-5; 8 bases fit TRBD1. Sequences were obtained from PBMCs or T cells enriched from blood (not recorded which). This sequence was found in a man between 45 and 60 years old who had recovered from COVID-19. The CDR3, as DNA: TGTGCCAGCAGCTCTGACAGGGGAGAGACCCAGTACTTC. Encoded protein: CASSSDRGETQYF.